The following is a TCR beta chain sequence with its context. The antigen remains undetermined. Each CDR3 protein gets one entry in TCRdb, which reprocessed the 5' RACE reads and gives no DNA. The table for this sample gives 440,000 or so distinct CDR3 sequences. This sample was included in a study of T cells expressing NK-cell markers. General study points: About six donors showed dominant NKG2C+ clonotypes comprising roughly 1.0-7.5% of their CD8+ T cells. One observes that, in a few donors, these clonotypes were also the leading ones within the CD3+CD56-NKG2C+ fraction.

From germline, CDR1 is GTSNPN and CDR2 SVGIG (reference sequence). This CDR3 has 13 amino acids. Material: blood T cells: a sorted CD56 or NKG2C T cell subset, CD4+ or CD8+ T cells, or bulk PBMC T cells (not recorded which). The chain employs TRBV30 and TRBJ1-1; TCRdb picks TRBD1, but there is no DNA to check that call. The sequence came from a woman between 18 and 70 years old in good health. The CDR3 region is CAWSLDRYTEAFF.